This is a list of T cell receptor beta chains from one sample in a study of T cells in Graves' hyperthyroidism and ophthalmopathy. One entry per CDR3 protein, called by TCRdb with MiXCR from the multiplex PCR reads. In the table there are 300,000 or so distinct CDR3 sequences, 16% of which are singletons. Sequenced sample: blood. Receptors were obtained from a man aged 25-45 years with Graves' hyperthyroidism. Each CDR3 is given with its conserved first and last residue. Each record gives: CDR3 protein, CDR3 DNA, J gene, CDR3 length, clone size, D gene, V gene. A D gene is named only where the DNA matches it firmly. Where a row states a size, it is once, few, many or the class of an expanded clone; other rows omit it.

CDR3: CASSLAVTGQETQYF
DNA: TGTGCCAGCAGCTTAGCGGTGACAGGTCAAGAGACCCAGTACTTC
J: TRBJ2-5
length: 15
size: many
D: -
V: TRBV7-6

CDR3: CSARALAGEVDEQFF
DNA: TGCAGTGCTAGAGCTCTAGCGGGAGAGGTGGATGAGCAGTTCTTC
J: TRBJ2-1
length: 15
size: many
D: TRBD2
V: TRBV20-1

CDR3: CATYSGNTIYF
DNA: TGTGCCACCTATAGTGGAAACACCATATATTTT
J: TRBJ1-3
length: 11
size: few
D: -
V: TRBV6-1

CDR3: CASSLEADRESYGYTF
DNA: TGTGCCAGCAGCTTAGAAGCAGACAGGGAAAGCTATGGCTACACCTTC
J: TRBJ1-2
length: 16
size: many
D: TRBD1
V: TRBV7-9

CDR3: CASSGSAVWETQYF
DNA: TGTGCCAGCAGCGGGAGCGCCGTGTGGGAGACCCAGTACTTC
J: TRBJ2-5
length: 14
size: many
D: -
V: TRBV3-1

CDR3: CASSTSLSGALSDTQYF
DNA: TGTGCCAGCAGCACCTCCCTCAGCGGCGCGTTGTCAGATACGCAGTATTTT
J: TRBJ2-3
length: 17
size: many
D: -
V: TRBV7-9

CDR3: CSVPKLAKQFF
DNA: TGCAGCGTTCCCAAACTAGCGAAACAGTTCTTC
J: TRBJ2-1
length: 11
size: -
D: TRBD2
V: TRBV29-1

CDR3: CASRGAGKNIQYF
DNA: TGTGCCAGCAGAGGGGCGGGCAAAAACATTCAGTACTTC
J: TRBJ2-4
length: 13
size: many
D: -
V: TRBV2

CDR3: CASSPKAQYTEAFF
DNA: TGTGCCAGCAGCCCAAAAGCCCAGTACACTGAAGCTTTCTTT
J: TRBJ1-1
length: 14
size: -
D: -
V: TRBV6-2/TRBV6-3

CDR3: CASSLSGRATDTQYF
DNA: TGTGCCAGCAGCTTAAGCGGGAGAGCGACAGATACGCAGTATTTT
J: TRBJ2-3
length: 15
size: many
D: TRBD2
V: TRBV11-2

CDR3: CSVEDKSRESRRLSFYNEQFF
DNA: TGCAGCGTTGAAGATAAGTCCCGGGAGAGTCGTCGACTCTCTTTCTACAATGAGCAGTTCTTC
J: TRBJ2-1
length: 21
size: -
D: -
V: TRBV29-1

CDR3: CASSLGRGTDTQYF
DNA: TGTGCCAGCAGCTTAGGCCGGGGAACAGATACGCAGTATTTT
J: TRBJ2-3
length: 14
size: many
D: -
V: TRBV7-8

CDR3: CASSLGLAGVPNTGELFF
DNA: TGTGCCAGCAGCTTAGGACTAGCGGGAGTTCCCAACACCGGGGAGCTGTTTTTT
J: TRBJ2-2
length: 18
size: few
D: TRBD2
V: TRBV5-4

CDR3: CASSLSAGELFF
DNA: TGTGCCAGCAGCTTAAGCGCCGGGGAGCTGTTTTTT
J: TRBJ2-2
length: 12
size: many
D: -
V: TRBV7-9

CDR3: CASSIGTGGQYQETQYF
DNA: TGTGCCAGCAGCATCGGGACTGGCGGCCAGTACCAAGAGACCCAGTACTTC
J: TRBJ2-5
length: 17
size: -
D: -
V: TRBV7-9

CDR3: CASSPTSGRAIEQFF
DNA: TGTGCCAGCTCACCCACTAGCGGGAGGGCCATCGAGCAGTTCTTC
J: TRBJ2-1
length: 15
size: many
D: TRBD2
V: TRBV18

CDR3: CATDRGLSSYNEQFF
DNA: TGTGCCACTGACAGGGGGCTAAGCTCCTACAATGAGCAGTTCTTC
J: TRBJ2-1
length: 15
size: -
D: TRBD1
V: TRBV19

CDR3: CASSRGPDPLTDTQYF
DNA: TGCGCCAGCAGCCGGGGACCCGACCCCCTCACAGATACGCAGTATTTT
J: TRBJ2-3
length: 16
size: -
D: -
V: TRBV5-1

CDR3: CASRPSGRGGETQYF
DNA: TGTGCCAGCAGACCGAGCGGGAGAGGAGGAGAGACCCAGTACTTC
J: TRBJ2-5
length: 15
size: -
D: TRBD2
V: TRBV11-2

CDR3: CASSRTGGPPGGETQYF
DNA: TGTGCCAGCAGCCGGACAGGGGGCCCTCCGGGTGGTGAGACCCAGTACTTC
J: TRBJ2-5
length: 17
size: -
D: TRBD1
V: TRBV7-9

CDR3: CASCWTGALHEQYF
DNA: TGTGCCAGCTGCTGGACAGGGGCGCTCCACGAGCAGTACTTC
J: TRBJ2-7
length: 14
size: many
D: TRBD1
V: TRBV2

CDR3: CAWKSRDRRYTEAFF
DNA: TGTGCCTGGAAATCCCGGGACAGGCGATACACTGAAGCTTTCTTT
J: TRBJ1-1
length: 15
size: many
D: TRBD1
V: TRBV30

CDR3: CATLYSSYNEQFF
DNA: TGTGCCACCCTATATAGCTCCTACAATGAGCAGTTCTTC
J: TRBJ2-1
length: 13
size: -
D: -
V: TRBV6-1

CDR3: CASKEGQDPGELFF
DNA: TGTGCCAGCAAGGAGGGCCAGGACCCCGGGGAGCTGTTTTTT
J: TRBJ2-2
length: 14
size: many
D: -
V: TRBV6-1

CDR3: CASSQEAGGVTDTQYF
DNA: TGTGCCAGCAGCCAAGAAGCGGGAGGGGTCACAGATACGCAGTATTTT
J: TRBJ2-3
length: 16
size: many
D: TRBD2
V: TRBV3-1

CDR3: CSASNRPGELFF
DNA: TGCAGTGCTAGTAACCGACCCGGGGAGCTGTTTTTT
J: TRBJ2-2
length: 12
size: -
D: -
V: TRBV20-1

CDR3: CASSFNSAVLYCSEQFF
DNA: TGTGCTAGCAGCTTCAACTCCGCGGTACTTTATTGTAGTGAGCAGTTCTTC
J: TRBJ2-1
length: 17
size: -
D: -
V: TRBV7-9

CDR3: CASSGDFSGSYNEQFF
DNA: TGTGCCAGCAGTGGGGACTTTTCGGGCTCCTACAATGAGCAGTTCTTC
J: TRBJ2-1
length: 16
size: -
D: -
V: TRBV12-3/TRBV12-4

CDR3: CASSPRDRVLGAFF
DNA: TGTGCCAGCAGTCCCCGGGACAGGGTCCTCGGAGCTTTCTTT
J: TRBJ1-1
length: 14
size: many
D: TRBD1
V: TRBV6-1

CDR3: CASRTGTDNTGELFF
DNA: TGTGCCAGCAGAACCGGGACAGACAACACCGGGGAGCTGTTTTTT
J: TRBJ2-2
length: 15
size: many
D: TRBD1
V: TRBV6-1

CDR3: CASSGGLAGSTDTQYF
DNA: TGTGCCAGCAGCGGGGGACTAGCGGGAAGCACAGATACGCAGTATTTT
J: TRBJ2-3
length: 16
size: -
D: TRBD2
V: TRBV7-3

CDR3: CASKGPPLWAFF
DNA: TGCGCCAGCAAAGGACCCCCGTTATGGGCTTTCTTT
J: TRBJ1-1
length: 12
size: many
D: -
V: TRBV10-2

CDR3: CASSITVYEQYF
DNA: TGTGCCAGCAGCATCACAGTCTACGAGCAGTACTTC
J: TRBJ2-7
length: 12
size: few
D: -
V: TRBV6-1

CDR3: CASSSLGRTTKGYGYTF
DNA: TGTGCCAGCAGTTCGTTGGGGCGGACCACTAAAGGATATGGCTACACCTTC
J: TRBJ1-2
length: 17
size: many
D: -
V: TRBV12-3/TRBV12-4

CDR3: CASSEEIAGGGDTQYF
DNA: TGTGCCAGCAGTGAAGAAATAGCGGGAGGGGGAGATACGCAGTATTTT
J: TRBJ2-3
length: 16
size: -
D: TRBD2
V: TRBV2

CDR3: CASSYGRETEAFF
DNA: TGTGCCAGCAGTTATGGGAGGGAGACTGAAGCTTTCTTT
J: TRBJ1-1
length: 13
size: many
D: -
V: TRBV6-2/TRBV6-3

CDR3: CASSLITRGAYNEQFF
DNA: TGTGCCAGCAGTCTAATCACCAGGGGGGCCTACAATGAGCAGTTCTTC
J: TRBJ2-1
length: 16
size: many
D: -
V: TRBV7-8

CDR3: CASSLSPRDTTNTGELFF
DNA: TGTGCCAGCAGTTTATCACCTAGGGACACCACGAACACCGGGGAGCTGTTTTTT
J: TRBJ2-2
length: 18
size: few
D: -
V: TRBV7-9

CDR3: CSARAEKPYGRINEQFF
DNA: TGCAGTGCTAGGGCCGAAAAGCCCTACGGGAGGATTAATGAGCAGTTCTTC
J: TRBJ2-1
length: 17
size: few
D: TRBD2
V: TRBV20-1

CDR3: CASSGGIYSNQPQHF
DNA: TGTGCCAGTAGTGGGGGGATATATAGCAATCAGCCCCAGCATTTT
J: TRBJ1-5
length: 15
size: few
D: -
V: TRBV19

CDR3: CASSGLGFVRQYF
DNA: TGTGCCAGCAGCGGACTAGGGTTTGTTAGGCAGTATTTT
J: TRBJ2-3
length: 13
size: -
D: TRBD2
V: TRBV27

CDR3: CSVAGQGEKAFF
DNA: TGCAGCGTTGCAGGACAGGGCGAGAAAGCTTTCTTT
J: TRBJ1-1
length: 12
size: -
D: TRBD1
V: TRBV29-1